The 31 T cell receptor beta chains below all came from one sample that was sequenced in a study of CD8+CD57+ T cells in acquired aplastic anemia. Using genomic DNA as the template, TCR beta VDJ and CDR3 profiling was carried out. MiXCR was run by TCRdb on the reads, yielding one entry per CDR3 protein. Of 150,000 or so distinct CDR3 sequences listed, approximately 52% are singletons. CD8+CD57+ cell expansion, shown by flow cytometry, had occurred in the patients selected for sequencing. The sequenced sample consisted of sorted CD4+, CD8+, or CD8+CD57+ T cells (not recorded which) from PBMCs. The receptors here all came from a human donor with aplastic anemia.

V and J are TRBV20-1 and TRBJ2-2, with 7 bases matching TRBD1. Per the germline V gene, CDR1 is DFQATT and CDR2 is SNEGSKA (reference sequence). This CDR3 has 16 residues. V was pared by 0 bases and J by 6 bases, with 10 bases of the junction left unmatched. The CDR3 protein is CSARDLTGTVAGELFF. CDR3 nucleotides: TGCAGTGCTAGAGATCTGACCGGGACAGTGGCCGGGGAGCTGTTTTTT.

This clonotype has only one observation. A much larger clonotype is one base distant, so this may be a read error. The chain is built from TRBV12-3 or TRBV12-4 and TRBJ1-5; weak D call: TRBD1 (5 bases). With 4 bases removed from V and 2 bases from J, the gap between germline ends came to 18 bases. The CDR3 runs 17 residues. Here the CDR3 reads CASSSSQGGFGNQPQHF. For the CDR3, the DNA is TGTGCCAGCAGTTCAAGCCAGGGTGGGTTTGGCAATCAGCCCCAGCATTTT.

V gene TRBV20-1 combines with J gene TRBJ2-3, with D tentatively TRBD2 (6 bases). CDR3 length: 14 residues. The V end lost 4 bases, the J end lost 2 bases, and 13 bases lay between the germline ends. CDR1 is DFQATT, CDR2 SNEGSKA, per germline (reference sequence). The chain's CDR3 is CSATTGLLTDTQYF. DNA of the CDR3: TGCAGTGCTACAACGGGACTCCTCACAGATACGCAGTATTTT.

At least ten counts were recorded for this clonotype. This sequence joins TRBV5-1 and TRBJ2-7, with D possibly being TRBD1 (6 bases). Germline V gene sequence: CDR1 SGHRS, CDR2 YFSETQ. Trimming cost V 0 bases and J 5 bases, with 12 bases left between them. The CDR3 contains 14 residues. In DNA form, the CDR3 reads TGCGCCAGCAGCTTGGGGCAGGGGTTCAACGAGCAGTACTTC. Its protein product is CASSLGQGFNEQYF.

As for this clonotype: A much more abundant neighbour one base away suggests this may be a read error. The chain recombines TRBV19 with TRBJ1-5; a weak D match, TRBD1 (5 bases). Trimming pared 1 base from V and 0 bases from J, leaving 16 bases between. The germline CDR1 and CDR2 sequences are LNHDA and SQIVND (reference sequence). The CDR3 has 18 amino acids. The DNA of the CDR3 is TGTGCCAGTAGTATAGGGGGGGACGGAACTTGTAGCAATCAGCCCCAGCATTTT. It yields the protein CASSIGGDGTCSNQPQHF.

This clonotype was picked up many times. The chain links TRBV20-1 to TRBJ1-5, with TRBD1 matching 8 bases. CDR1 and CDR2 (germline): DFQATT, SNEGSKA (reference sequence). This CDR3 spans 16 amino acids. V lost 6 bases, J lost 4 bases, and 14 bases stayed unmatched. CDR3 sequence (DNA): TGCAGTGCCCTCTCCGGCGGGGACAGGTTAAATCAGCCCCAGCATTTT. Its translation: CSALSGGDRLNQPQHF.

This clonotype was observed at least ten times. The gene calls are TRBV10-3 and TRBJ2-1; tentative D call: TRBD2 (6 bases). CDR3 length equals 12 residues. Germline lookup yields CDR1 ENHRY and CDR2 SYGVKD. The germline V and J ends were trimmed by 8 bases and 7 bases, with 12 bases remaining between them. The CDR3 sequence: CAIESAGNEQFF. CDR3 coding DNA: TGTGCCATCGAGTCGGCGGGGAATGAGCAGTTCTTC.

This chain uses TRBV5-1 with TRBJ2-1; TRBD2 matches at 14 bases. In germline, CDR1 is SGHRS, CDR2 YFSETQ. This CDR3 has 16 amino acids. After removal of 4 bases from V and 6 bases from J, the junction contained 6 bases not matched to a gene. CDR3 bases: TGCGCCAGCAGCAAAGGGACTAGCGGGAGTATCAATGAGCAGTTCTTC. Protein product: CASSKGTSGSINEQFF.

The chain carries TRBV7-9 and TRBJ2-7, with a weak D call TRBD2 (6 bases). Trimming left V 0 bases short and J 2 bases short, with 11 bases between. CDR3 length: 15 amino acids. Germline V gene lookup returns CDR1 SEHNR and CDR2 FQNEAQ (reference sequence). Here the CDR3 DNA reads TGTGCCAGCAGCTTAGCGGAGGGAAGCCCCTACGAGCAGTACTTC. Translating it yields CASSLAEGSPYEQYF.

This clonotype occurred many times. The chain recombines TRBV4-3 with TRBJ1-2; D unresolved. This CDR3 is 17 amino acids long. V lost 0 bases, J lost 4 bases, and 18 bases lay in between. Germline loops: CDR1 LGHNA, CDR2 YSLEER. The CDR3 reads CASSQDQSEAILYGYTF. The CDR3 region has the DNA TGCGCCAGCAGCCAAGATCAATCCGAGGCAATCCTCTATGGCTACACCTTC.

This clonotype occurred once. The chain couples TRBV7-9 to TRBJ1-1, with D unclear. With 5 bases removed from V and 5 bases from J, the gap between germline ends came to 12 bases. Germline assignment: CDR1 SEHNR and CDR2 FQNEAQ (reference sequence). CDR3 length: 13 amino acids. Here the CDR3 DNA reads TGTGCCAGCAGCCAAGCGGAGGGAACTGAAGCTTTCTTT. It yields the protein CASSQAEGTEAFF.

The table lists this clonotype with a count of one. In DNA form, the CDR3 reads TGTGCCAGTAGTACGGGACAGGGGGCGGCGGGCAATCAGCCCCAGCATTTT. It yields the protein CASSTGQGAAGNQPQHF. The chain is built from TRBV19 and TRBJ1-5, with 12 bases fitting TRBD1. J was trimmed by 2 bases and V by 4 bases; bases with no gene match: 6. Germline V gives CDR1 LNHDA, CDR2 SQIVND (reference sequence). This CDR3 comprises 17 residues.

Written as DNA, the CDR3 is TGTGCCAGCAGTGGGAGCATCCAAGAGACCCAGTACTTC. Translating it yields CASSGSIQETQYF. The chain recombines TRBV25-1 with TRBJ2-5; D remains ambiguous. The length of the CDR3 is 13 residues. The V end lost 4 bases, the J end lost 1 base, and 7 bases lay between the germline ends. In germline, CDR1 is MGHDK, CDR2 SYGVNS.

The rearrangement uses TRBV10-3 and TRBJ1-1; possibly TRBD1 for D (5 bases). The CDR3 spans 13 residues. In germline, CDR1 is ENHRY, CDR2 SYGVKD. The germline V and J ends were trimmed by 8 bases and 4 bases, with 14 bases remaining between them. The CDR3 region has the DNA TGTGCCATCCAAGGGGCAGGGATCACTGAAGCTTTCTTT. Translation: CAIQGAGITEAFF.

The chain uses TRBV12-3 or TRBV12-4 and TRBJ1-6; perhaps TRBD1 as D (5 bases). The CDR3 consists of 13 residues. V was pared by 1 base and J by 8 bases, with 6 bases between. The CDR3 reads CASSLEGHSPLHF. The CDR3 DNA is TGTGCCAGCAGTTTAGAGGGACATTCACCCCTCCACTTT.

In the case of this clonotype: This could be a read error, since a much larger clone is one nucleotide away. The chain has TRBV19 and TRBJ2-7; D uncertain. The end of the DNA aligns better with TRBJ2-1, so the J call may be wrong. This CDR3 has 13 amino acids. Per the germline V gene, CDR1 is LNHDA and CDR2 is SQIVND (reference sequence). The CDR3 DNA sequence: TGTGCCAGTAGTATAGTTGCCAACCACGAGCAGTTCTTC. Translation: CASSIVANHEQFF.

The CDR3 coding sequence is TGCGCCAGCAGTGCCGACAGGGGATCTCGGTCTTACGAGCAGTACTTC. It codes for CASSADRGSRSYEQYF. V and J are TRBV10-2 and TRBJ2-7; 8 bases match TRBD1. Per the germline V gene, CDR1 is WSHSY and CDR2 is SAAADI. The ends lost 4 bases at V and 4 bases at J; junction bases unmatched: 12. The CDR3 is 16 residues long.

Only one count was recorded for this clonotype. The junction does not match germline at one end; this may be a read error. As DNA, the CDR3 is TGTGCCACCAGTAGAGCCGGGACAGTATTGACCGGGGAGCTGTTTTTT. Its protein is CATSRAGTVLTGELFF. This chain connects TRBV15 to TRBJ2-2, with 7 nucleotides matching TRBD1. CDR3 length equals 16 residues. Germline CDR1 LNHNV, CDR2 YYDKDF (reference sequence). The full variable domain, rest sourced from reference TRBV15 and TRBJ2-2, is DAMVIQNPRYQVTQFGKPVTLSCSQTLNHNVMYWYQQKSSQAPKLLFHYYDKDFNNEADTPDNFQSRRPNTSFCFLDIRSPGLGDTAMYLCATSRAGTVLTGELFFGEGSRLTVL.

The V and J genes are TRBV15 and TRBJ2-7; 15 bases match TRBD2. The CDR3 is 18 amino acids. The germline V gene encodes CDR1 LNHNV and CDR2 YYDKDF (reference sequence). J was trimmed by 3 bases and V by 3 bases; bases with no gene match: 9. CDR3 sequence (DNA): TGTGCCACCAGCAGCCATTTAGGACTAGCGGGGGGGAACTACGAGCAGTACTTC. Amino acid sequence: CATSSHLGLAGGNYEQYF.

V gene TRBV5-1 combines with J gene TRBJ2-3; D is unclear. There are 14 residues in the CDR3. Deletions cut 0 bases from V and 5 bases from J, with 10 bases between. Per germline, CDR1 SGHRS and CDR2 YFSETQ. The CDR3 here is CASSLASPRDTQYF. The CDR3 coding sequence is TGCGCCAGCAGCTTGGCGAGCCCCCGAGATACGCAGTATTTT.

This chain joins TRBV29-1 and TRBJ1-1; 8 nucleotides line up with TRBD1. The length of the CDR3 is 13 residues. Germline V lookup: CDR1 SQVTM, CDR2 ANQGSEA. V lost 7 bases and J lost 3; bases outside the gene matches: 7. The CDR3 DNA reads TGCAGCGCCAGGACAGGGCTGCACACTGAAGCTTTCTTT. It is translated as CSARTGLHTEAFF.

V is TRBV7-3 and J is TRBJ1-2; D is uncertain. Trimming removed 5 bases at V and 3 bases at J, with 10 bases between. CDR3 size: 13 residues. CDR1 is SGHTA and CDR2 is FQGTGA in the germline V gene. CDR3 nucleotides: TGTGCCAGCAGCCCCCGGGAGGACTATGGCTACACCTTC. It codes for CASSPREDYGYTF.

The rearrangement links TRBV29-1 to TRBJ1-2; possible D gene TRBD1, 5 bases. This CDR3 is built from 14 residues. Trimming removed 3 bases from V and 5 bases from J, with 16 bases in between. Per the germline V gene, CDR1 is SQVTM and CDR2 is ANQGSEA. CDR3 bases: TGCAGCGTTGACGTGGCGGGGCCGAAGTATGGCTACACCTTC. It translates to CSVDVAGPKYGYTF.

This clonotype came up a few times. The CDR3 sequence: CAISESIAGDQETQYF. The CDR3, as DNA: TGTGCCATCAGTGAATCGATAGCGGGGGACCAAGAGACCCAGTACTTC. The chain couples TRBV10-3 to TRBJ2-5, with 9 positions matching TRBD2. The trim removed 3 bases at V and 0 bases at J, leaving 5 bases unmatched. This CDR3 region has 16 residues. CDR1 and CDR2 from the germline V gene are ENHRY and SYGVKD.

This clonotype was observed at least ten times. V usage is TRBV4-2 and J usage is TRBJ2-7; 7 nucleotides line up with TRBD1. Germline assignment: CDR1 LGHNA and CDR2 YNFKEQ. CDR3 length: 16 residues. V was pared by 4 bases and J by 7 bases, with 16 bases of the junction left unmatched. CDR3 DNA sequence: TGTGCCAGCAGCCCTCGACCCCACAGGGGTTCGGATGAGCAGTACTTC. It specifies CASSPRPHRGSDEQYF.

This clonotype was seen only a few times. In nucleotides, the CDR3 is TGTGCCATCAGTGAGTCATTCGGGAACACTGAAGCTTTCTTT. It codes for CAISESFGNTEAFF. The chain uses TRBV10-3 and TRBJ1-1; D not resolved. Trimming left V 0 bases short and J 1 base short, with 6 bases between. The CDR3 loop spans 14 amino acids. Per germline, CDR1 ENHRY and CDR2 SYGVKD.

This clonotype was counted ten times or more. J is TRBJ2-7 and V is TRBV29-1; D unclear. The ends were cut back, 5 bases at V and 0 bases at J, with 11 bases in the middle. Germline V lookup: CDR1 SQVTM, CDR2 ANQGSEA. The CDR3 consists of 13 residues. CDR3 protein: CSVLVINSYEQYF. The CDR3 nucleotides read TGCAGCGTTCTAGTGATTAACTCCTACGAGCAGTACTTC.

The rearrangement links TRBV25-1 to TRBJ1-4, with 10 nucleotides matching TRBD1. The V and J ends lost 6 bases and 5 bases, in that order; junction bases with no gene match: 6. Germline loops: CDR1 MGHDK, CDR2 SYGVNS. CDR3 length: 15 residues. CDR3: CASRLPGQGNEKLFF. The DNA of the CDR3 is TGTGCCAGCAGATTACCGGGACAGGGGAATGAAAAACTGTTTTTT. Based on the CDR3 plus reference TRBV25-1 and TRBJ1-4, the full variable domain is EADIYQTPRYLVIGTGKKITLECSQTMGHDKMYWYQQDPGMELHLIHYSYGVNSTEKGDLSSESTVSRIRTEHFPLTLESARPSHTSQYLCASRLPGQGNEKLFFGSGTQLSVL.

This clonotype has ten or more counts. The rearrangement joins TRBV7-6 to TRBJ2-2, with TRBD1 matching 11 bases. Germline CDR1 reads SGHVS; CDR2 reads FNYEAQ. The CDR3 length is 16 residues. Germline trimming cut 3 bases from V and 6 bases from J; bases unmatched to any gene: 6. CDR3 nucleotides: TGTGCCAGCAGCTTCGGACAGGGGGCGCCCCCCGGGGAGCTGTTTTTT. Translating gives CASSFGQGAPPGELFF.

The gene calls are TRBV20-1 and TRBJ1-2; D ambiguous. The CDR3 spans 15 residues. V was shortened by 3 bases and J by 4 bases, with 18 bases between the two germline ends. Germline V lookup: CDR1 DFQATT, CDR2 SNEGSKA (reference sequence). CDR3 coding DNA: TGCAGTGCTAGCCATTGGGCTCAAAGCACCTATGGCTACACCTTC. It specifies CSASHWAQSTYGYTF.

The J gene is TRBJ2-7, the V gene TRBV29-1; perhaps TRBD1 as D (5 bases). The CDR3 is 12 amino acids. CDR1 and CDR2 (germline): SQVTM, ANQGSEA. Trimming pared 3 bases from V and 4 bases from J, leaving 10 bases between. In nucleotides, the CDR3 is TGCAGCGTTGAGGACATACTATACGAGCAGTACTTC. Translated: CSVEDILYEQYF.